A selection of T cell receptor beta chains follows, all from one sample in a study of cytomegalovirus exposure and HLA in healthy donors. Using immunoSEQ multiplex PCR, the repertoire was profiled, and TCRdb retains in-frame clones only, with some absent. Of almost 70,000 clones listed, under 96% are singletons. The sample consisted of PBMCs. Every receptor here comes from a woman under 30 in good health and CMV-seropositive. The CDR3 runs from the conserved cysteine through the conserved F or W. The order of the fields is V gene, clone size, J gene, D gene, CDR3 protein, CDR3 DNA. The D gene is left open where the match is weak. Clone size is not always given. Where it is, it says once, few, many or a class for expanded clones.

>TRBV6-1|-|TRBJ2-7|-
CAATGLAYEQYF
TGTGCCGCGACCGGGTTGGCCTACGAGCAGTACTTC
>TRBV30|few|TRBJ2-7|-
CAWSVVHGSGYEQYF
TGTGCCTGGAGTGTAGTCCACGGGAGTGGTTACGAGCAGTACTTC
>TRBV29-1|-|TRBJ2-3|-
CSVTPSDLSTDTQYF
TGCAGCGTGACCCCGAGCGACCTGAGCACAGATACGCAGTATTTT
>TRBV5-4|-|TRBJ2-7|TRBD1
CASSSRTGQDEQYF
TGTGCCAGCAGCTCACGGACAGGCCAGGACGAGCAGTACTTC
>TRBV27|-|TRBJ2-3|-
CASRILDTQYF
TGTGCCAGCAGAATATTAGATACGCAGTATTTT
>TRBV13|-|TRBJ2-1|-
CASSLGLTGDNEQFF
TGTGCCAGCAGCTTAGGCCTAACGGGAGACAATGAGCAGTTCTTC
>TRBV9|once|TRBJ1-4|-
CASSAEGSQIEKLFF
TGTGCCAGCAGCGCCGAGGGAAGTCAGATTGAAAAACTGTTTTTT
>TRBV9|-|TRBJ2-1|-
CASSVGSAGNEQFF
TGTGCCAGCAGCGTCGGGAGTGCAGGTAATGAGCAGTTCTTC
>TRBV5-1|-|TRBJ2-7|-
CASSVSAGSYEQYF
TGCGCCAGCAGTGTAAGTGCAGGCTCCTACGAGCAGTACTTC
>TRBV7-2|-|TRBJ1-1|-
CASSLGTVNTEAFF
TGTGCCAGCAGCTTAGGGACAGTGAACACTGAAGCTTTCTTT